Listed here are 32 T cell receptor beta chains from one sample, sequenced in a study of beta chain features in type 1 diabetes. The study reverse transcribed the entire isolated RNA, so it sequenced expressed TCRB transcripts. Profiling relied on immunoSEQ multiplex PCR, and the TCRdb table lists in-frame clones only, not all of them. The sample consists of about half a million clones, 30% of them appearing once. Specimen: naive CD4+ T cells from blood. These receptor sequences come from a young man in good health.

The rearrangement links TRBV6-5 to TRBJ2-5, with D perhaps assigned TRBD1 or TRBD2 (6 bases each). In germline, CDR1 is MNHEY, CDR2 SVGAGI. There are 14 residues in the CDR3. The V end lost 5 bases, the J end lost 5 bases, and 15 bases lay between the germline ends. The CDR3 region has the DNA TGTGCCAGCAGTCCACAGGGCCGGGGGGAGACCCAGTACTTC. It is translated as CASSPQGRGETQYF.

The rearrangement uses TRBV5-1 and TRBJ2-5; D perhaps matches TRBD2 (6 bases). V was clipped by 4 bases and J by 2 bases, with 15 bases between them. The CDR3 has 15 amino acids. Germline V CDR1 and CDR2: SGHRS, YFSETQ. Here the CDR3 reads CASSPDLSGQETQYF. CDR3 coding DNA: TGCGCCAGCAGCCCGGATCTAAGCGGGCAAGAGACCCAGTACTTC.

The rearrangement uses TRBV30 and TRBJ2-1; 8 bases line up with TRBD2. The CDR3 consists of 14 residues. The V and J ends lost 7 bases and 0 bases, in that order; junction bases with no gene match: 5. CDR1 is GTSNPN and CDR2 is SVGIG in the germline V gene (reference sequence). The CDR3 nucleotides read TGTGCCTCGAAAAGCGGGAGCTCCTACAATGAGCAGTTCTTC. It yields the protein CASKSGSSYNEQFF. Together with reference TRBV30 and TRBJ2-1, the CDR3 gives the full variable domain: SQTIHQWPATLVQPVGSPLSLECTVEGTSNPNLYWYRQAAGRGLQLLFYSVGIGQISSEVPQNLSASRPQDRQFILSSKKLLLSDSGFYLCASKSGSSYNEQFFGPGTRLTVL.

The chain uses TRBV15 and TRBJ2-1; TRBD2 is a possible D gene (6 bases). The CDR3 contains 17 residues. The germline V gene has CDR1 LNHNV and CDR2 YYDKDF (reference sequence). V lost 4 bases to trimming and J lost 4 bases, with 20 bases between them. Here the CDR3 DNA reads TGTGCCACCAGCACAGAAAACCCGGGACTCGGATACAATGAGCAGTTCTTC. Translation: CATSTENPGLGYNEQFF.

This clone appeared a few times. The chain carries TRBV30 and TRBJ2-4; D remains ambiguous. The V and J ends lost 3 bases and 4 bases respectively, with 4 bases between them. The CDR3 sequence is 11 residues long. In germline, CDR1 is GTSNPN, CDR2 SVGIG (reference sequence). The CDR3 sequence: CAWRDKNIQYF. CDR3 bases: TGTGCCTGGAGGGATAAAAACATTCAGTACTTC.

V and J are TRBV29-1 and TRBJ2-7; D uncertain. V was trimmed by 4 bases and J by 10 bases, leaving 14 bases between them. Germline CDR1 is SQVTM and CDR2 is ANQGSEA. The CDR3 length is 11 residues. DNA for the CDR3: TGCAGCGTTGCTGAAGGGCGTACCCAGTACTTC. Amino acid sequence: CSVAEGRTQYF.

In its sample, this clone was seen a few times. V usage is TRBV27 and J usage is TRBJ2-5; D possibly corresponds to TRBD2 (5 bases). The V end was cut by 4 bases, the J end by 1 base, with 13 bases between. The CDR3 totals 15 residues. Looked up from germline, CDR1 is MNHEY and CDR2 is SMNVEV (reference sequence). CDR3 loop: CASSSSEGSQETQYF. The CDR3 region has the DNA TGTGCCAGCAGTTCCAGTGAGGGCAGCCAAGAGACCCAGTACTTC.

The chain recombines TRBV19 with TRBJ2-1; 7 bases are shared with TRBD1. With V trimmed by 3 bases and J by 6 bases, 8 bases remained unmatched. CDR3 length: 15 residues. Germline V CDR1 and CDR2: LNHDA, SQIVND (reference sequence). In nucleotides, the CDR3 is TGTGCCAGTAGTATTGCCGTTCGACAGGGCAATGAGCAGTTCTTC. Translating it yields CASSIAVRQGNEQFF. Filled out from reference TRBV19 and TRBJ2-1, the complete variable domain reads DGGITQSPKYLFRKEGQNVTLSCEQNLNHDAMYWYRQDPGQGLRLIYYSQIVNDFQKGDIAEGYSVSREKKESFPLTVTSAQKNPTAFYLCASSIAVRQGNEQFFGPGTRLTVL.

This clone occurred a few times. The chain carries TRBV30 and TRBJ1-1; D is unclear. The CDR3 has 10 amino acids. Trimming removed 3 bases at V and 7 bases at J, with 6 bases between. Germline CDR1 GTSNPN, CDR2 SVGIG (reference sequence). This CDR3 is CAWRQIEAFF. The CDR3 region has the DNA TGTGCCTGGAGACAGATTGAAGCTTTCTTT.

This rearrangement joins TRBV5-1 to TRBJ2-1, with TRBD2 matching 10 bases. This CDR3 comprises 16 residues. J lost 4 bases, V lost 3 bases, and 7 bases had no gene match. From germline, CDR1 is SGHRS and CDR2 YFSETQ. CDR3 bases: TGCGCCAGCAGCTCGTACTCTAGCGGGAGTTACAATGAGCAGTTCTTC. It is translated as CASSSYSSGSYNEQFF. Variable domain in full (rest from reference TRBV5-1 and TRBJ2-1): KAGVTQTPRYLIKTRGQQVTLSCSPISGHRSVSWYQQTPGQGLQFLFEYFSETQRNKGNFPGRFSGRQFSNSRSEMNVSTLELGDSALYLCASSSYSSGSYNEQFFGPGTRLTVL.

The CDR3 DNA is TGTGCCAGCAGCTTAGTTGCAGCCTCCGTAGAAGCTTTCTTT. It encodes CASSLVAASVEAFF. The chain joins TRBV7-2 to TRBJ1-1; D not resolved. Per the germline V gene, CDR1 is SGHTA and CDR2 is FQGNSA. This CDR3 contains 14 residues. The V gene lost 1 base and the J gene lost 8 bases, with 14 bases spanning the gap.

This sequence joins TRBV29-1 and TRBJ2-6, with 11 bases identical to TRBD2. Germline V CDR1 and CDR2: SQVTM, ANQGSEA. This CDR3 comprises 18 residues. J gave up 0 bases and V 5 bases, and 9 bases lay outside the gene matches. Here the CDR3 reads CSVFHGTSGSSGANVLTF. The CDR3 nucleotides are TGCAGCGTTTTCCATGGGACTAGCGGAAGCTCTGGGGCCAACGTCCTGACTTTC.

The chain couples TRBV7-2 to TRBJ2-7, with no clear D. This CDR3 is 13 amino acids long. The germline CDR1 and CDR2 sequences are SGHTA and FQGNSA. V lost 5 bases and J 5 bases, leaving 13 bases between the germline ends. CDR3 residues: CASSPPARDEQYF. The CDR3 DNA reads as TGTGCCAGCAGCCCGCCGGCTAGGGACGAGCAGTACTTC. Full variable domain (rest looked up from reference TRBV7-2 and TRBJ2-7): GAGVSQSPSNKVTEKGKDVELRCDPISGHTALYWYRQSLGQGLEFLIYFQGNSAPDKSGLPSDRFSAERTGGSVSTLTIQRTQQEDSAVYLCASSPPARDEQYFGPGTRLTVT.

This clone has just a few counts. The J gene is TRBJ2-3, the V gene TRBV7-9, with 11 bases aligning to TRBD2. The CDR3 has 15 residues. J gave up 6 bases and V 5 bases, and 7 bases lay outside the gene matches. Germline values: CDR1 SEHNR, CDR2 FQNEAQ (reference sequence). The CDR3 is CASSEILAGDDTQYF. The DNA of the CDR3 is TGTGCCAGCAGCGAAATACTAGCGGGAGATGATACGCAGTATTTT.

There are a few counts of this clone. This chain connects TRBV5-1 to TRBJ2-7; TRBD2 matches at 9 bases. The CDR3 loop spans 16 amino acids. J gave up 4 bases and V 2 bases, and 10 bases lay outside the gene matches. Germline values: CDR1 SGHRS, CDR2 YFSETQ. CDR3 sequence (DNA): TGCGCCAGCAGCTTCGAGGGTGCGGGAGGGCCTTACGAGCAGTACTTC. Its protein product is CASSFEGAGGPYEQYF.

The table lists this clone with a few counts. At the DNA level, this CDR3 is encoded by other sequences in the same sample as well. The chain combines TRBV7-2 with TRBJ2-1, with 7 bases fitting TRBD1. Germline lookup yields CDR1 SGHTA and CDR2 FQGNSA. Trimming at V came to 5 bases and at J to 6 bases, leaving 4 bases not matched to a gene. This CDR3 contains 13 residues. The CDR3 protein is CASSLDRFNEQFF. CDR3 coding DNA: TGTGCCAGCAGCCTGGACAGGTTCAATGAGCAGTTCTTC.

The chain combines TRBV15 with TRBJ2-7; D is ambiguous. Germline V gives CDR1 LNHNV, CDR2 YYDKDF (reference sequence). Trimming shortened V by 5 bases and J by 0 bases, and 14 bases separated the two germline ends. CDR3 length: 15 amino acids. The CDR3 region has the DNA TGTGCCACCAGCTACATCCTCGGAAGCTCCTACGAGCAGTACTTC. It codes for CATSYILGSSYEQYF.

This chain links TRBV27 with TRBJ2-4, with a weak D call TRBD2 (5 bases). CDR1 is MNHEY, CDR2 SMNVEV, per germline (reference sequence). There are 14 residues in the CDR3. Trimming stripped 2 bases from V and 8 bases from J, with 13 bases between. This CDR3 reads CASSLSGPSDIQYF. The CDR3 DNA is TGTGCCAGCAGTTTAAGCGGTCCGTCGGACATTCAGTACTTC.

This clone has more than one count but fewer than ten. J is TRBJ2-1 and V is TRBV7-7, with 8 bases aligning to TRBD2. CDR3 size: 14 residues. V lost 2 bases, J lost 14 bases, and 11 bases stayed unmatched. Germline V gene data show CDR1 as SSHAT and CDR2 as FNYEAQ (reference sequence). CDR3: CASSLTSGDRWKFF. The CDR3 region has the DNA TGTGCCAGCAGCTTAACTAGCGGAGACCGATGGAAGTTCTTC.

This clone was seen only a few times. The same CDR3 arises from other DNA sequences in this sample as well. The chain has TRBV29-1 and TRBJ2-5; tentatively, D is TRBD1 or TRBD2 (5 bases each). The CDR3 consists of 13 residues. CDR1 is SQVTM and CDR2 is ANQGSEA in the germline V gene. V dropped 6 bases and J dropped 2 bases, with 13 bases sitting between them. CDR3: CSVVPGPQETQYF. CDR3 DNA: TGCAGCGTAGTCCCGGGACCTCAAGAGACCCAGTACTTC.

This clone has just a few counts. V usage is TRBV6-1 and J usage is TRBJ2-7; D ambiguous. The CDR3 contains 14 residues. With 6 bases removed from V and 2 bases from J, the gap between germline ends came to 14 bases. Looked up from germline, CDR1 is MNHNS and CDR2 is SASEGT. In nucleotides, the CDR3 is TGTGCCAGCAGGGCCGGGCCGCCTCCCTACGAGCAGTACTTC. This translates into CASRAGPPPYEQYF.

The chain's CDR3 is CASSYSVAGGGYEQYF. CDR3 DNA sequence: TGTGCCAGCAGTTACTCGGTAGCGGGAGGCGGTTACGAGCAGTACTTC. This chain uses TRBV6-6 with TRBJ2-7; 10 bases map to TRBD2. Germline CDR1 reads MNHNY; CDR2 reads SVGAGI (reference sequence). V lost 0 bases to trimming and J lost 4 bases; unmatched junction nucleotides: 6. The CDR3 extends over 16 amino acids.

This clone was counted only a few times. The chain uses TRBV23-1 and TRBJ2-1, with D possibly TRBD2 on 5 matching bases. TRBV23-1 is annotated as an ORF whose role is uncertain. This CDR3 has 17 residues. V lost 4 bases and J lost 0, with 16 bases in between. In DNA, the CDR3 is TGCGCCAGCAGTCGAGGCAGAGGGCTTAGCTCCTACAATGAGCAGTTCTTC. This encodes CASSRGRGLSSYNEQFF.

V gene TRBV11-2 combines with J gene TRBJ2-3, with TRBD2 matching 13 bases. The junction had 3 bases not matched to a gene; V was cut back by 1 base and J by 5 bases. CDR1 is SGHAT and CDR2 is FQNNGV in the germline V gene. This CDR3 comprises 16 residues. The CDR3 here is CASSLGLAGGEDTQYF. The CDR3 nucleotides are TGTGCCAGCAGCTTAGGACTAGCGGGAGGTGAAGATACGCAGTATTTT. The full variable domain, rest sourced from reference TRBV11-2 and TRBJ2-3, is EAGVAQSPRYKIIEKRQSVAFWCNPISGHATLYWYQQILGQGPKLLIQFQNNGVVDDSQLPKDRFSAERLKGVDSTLKIQPAKLEDSAVYLCASSLGLAGGEDTQYFGPGTRLTVL.

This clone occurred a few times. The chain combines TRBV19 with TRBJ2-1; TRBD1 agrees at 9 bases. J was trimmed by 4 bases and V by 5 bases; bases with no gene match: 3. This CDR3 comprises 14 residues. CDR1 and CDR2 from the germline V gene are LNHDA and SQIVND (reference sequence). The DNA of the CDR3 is TGTGCCAGTAGTTCGGACAGGGGATACAATGAGCAGTTCTTC. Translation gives CASSSDRGYNEQFF.

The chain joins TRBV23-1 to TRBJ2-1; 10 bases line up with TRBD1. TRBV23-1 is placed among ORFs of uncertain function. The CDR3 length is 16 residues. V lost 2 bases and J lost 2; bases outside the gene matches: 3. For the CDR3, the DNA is TGCGCCAGCAGTCAAGGGACAGGGGACACCTACAATGAGCAGTTCTTC. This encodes CASSQGTGDTYNEQFF.

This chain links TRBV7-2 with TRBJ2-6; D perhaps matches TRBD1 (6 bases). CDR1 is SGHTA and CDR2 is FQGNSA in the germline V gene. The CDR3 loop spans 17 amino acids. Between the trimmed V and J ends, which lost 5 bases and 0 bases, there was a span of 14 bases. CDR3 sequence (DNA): TGTGCCAGCAGCCCCCGGGACACACGCTCTGGGGCCAACGTCCTGACTTTC. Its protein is CASSPRDTRSGANVLTF.

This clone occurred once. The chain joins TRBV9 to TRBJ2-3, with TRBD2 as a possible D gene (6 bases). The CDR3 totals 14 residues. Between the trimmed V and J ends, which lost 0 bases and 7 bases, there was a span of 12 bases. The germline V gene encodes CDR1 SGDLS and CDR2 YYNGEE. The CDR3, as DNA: TGTGCCAGCAGCGTAGACGTAGCGGCAAATACGCAGTATTTT. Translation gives CASSVDVAANTQYF.

The CDR3 DNA follows: TGCAGCACTCGTGTTACAGGGACCGGTACGAACTATGGCTACACCTTC. As protein: CSTRVTGTGTNYGYTF. This chain uses TRBV29-1 with TRBJ1-2; possible D gene TRBD1, 6 bases. Germline lookup yields CDR1 SQVTM and CDR2 ANQGSEA. CDR3 length: 16 residues. The ends were cut back, 8 bases at V and 2 bases at J, with 24 bases in the middle.

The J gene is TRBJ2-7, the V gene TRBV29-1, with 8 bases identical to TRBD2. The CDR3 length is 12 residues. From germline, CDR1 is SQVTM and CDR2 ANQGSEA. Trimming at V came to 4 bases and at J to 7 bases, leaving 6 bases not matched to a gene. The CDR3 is CSVVAGRVEQYF. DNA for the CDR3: TGCAGCGTTGTAGCGGGACGGGTAGAGCAGTACTTC.

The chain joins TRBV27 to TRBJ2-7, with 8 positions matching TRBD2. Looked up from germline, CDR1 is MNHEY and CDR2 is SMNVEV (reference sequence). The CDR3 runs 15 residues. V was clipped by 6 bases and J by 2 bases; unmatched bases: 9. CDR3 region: CASSRSGTVPYEQYF. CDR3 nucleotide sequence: TGTGCCAGCAGCCGTAGCGGGACGGTACCCTACGAGCAGTACTTC.

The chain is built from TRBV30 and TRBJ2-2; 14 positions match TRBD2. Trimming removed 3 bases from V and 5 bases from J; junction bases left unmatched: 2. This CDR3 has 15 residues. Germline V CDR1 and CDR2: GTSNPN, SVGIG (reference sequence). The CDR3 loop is CAWRTSGRGTGELFF. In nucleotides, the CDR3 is TGTGCCTGGAGGACTAGCGGGAGGGGAACCGGGGAGCTGTTTTTT.